This TCR beta chain comes out of a study of response to subunit inactivated influenza vaccine. Study-wide results and caveats: New T cells are recruited in small numbers by each seasonal influenza vaccination, according to the authors' suggestion.

TCRdb passed the RT-PCR reads through MiXCR, listing each CDR3 protein once. The data show hundreds of thousands of distinct CDR3 sequences, approximately 7.1% seen once. The V and J ends lost 7 bases and 7 bases respectively, with 11 bases between them. CDR3 length: 12 residues. Germline V lookup: CDR1 LGHDT, CDR2 YNNKEL (reference sequence). In this sample, this clonotype turned up many times. Its antigen is not identified. The source of this sequence is a man aged 50-75 years who received an inactivated influenza vaccine. The sample consisted of PBMCs from blood, taken approximately 25 months after vaccination. The chain is built from TRBV3-1 and TRBJ1-5; D is unclear. The CDR3 coding sequence is TGTGCCAGCAACTTCCCTGGGCAGCCCCAGCATTTT. Its protein product is CASNFPGQPQHF.